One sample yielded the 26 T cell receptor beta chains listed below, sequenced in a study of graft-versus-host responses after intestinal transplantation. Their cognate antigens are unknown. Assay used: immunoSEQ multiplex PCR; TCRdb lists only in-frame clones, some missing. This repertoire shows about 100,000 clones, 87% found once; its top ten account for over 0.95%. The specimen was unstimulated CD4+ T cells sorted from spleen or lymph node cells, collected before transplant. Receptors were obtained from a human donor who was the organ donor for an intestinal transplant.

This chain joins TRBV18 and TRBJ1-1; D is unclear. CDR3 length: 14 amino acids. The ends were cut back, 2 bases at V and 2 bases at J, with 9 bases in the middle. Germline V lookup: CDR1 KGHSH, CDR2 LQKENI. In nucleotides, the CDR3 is TGTGCCAGCTCACCATCAGAGATTAACACTGAAGCTTTCTTT. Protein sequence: CASSPSEINTEAFF.

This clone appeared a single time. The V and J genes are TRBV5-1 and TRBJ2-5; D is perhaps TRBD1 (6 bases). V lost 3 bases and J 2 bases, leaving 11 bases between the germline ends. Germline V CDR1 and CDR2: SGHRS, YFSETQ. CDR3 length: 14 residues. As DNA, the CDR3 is TGCGCCAGCAGCTACCGGACAGTTCAAGAGACCCAGTACTTC. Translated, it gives CASSYRTVQETQYF.

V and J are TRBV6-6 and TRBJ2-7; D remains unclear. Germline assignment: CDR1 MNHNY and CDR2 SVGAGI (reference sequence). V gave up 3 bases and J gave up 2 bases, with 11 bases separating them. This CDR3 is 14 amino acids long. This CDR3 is CASSYIDGPYEQYF. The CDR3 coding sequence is TGTGCCAGCAGTTATATAGACGGACCCTACGAGCAGTACTTC.

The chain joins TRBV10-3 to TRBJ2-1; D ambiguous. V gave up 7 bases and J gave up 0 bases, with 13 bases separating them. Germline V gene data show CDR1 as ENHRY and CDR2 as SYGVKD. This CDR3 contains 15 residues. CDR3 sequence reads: CAIKDGPYSYNEQFF. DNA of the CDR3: TGTGCCATCAAAGACGGGCCCTACTCCTACAATGAGCAGTTCTTC.

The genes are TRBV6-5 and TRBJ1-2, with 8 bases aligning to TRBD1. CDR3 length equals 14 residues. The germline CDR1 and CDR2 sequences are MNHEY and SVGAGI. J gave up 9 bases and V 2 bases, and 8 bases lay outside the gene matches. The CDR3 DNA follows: TGTGCCAGCAGTTACAGGACAGGGAATGAGCGCTACACCTTC. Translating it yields CASSYRTGNERYTF.

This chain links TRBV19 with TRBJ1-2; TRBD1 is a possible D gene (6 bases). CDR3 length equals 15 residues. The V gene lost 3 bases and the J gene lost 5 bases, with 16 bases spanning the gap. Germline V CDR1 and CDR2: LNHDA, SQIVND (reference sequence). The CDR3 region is CASSIGQLLLYGYTF. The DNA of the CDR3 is TGTGCCAGTAGTATCGGACAGCTTCTATTATATGGCTACACCTTC.

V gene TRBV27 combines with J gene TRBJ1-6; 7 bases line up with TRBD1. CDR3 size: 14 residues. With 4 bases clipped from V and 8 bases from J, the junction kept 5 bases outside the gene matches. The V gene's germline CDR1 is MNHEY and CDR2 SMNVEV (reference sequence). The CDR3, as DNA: TGTGCCAGCAGTTCCGGGACAGAGGATTCACCCCTCCACTTT. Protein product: CASSSGTEDSPLHF.

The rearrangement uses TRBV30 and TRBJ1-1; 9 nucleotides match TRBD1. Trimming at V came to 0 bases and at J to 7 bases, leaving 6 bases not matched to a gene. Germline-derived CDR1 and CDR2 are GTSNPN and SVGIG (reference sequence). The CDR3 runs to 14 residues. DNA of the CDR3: TGTGCCTGGAGTGTAGGGACAGGGCAAATTGAAGCTTTCTTT. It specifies CAWSVGTGQIEAFF.

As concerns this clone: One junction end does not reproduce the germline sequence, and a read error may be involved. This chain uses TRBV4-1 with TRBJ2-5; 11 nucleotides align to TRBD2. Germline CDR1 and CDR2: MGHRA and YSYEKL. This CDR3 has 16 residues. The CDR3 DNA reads TGCGCCAGCAGCAAAGAGGGGACTAGCGGAACGGAGACCCAGTACTTC. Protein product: CASSKEGTSGTETQYF.

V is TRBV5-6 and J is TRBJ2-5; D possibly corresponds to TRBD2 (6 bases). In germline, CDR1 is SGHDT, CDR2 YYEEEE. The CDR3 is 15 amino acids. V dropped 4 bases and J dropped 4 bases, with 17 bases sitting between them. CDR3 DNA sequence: TGTGCCAGCAGCCGGGGGACCGGGACCCCAGAGACCCAGTACTTC. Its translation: CASSRGTGTPETQYF.

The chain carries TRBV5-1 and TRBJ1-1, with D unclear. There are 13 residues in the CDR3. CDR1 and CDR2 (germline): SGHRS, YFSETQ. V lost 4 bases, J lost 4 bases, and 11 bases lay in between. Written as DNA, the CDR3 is TGCGCCAGCAGCCCATCCCGGGGCACTGAAGCTTTCTTT. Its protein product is CASSPSRGTEAFF.

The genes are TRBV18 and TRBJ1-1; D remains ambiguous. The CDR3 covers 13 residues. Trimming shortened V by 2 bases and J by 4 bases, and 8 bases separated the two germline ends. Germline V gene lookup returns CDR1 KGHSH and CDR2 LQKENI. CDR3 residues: CASSPGMGTEAFF. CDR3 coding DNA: TGTGCCAGCTCACCAGGCATGGGCACTGAAGCTTTCTTT.

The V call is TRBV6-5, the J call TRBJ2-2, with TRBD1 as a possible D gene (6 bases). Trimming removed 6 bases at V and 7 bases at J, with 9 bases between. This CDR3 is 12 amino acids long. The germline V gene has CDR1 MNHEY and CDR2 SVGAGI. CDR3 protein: CASSYRVGELFF. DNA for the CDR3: TGTGCCAGCAGCTACAGGGTCGGGGAGCTGTTTTTT.

DNA for the CDR3: TGTGCCAGCAGCTTAAAAAGTACCGACAATGAGCAGTTCTTC. It is translated as CASSLKSTDNEQFF. This sequence joins TRBV7-3 and TRBJ2-1; D not certain. Between the trimmed V and J ends, which lost 1 base and 5 bases, there was a span of 9 bases. The CDR3 runs 14 residues. Germline CDR1 SGHTA, CDR2 FQGTGA.

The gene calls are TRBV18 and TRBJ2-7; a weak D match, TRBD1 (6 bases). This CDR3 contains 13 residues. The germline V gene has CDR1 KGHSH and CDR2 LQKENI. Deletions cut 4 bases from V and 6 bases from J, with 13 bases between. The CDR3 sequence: CASSLLRGVEQYF. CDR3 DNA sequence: TGTGCCAGCTCACTCCTCAGGGGCGTCGAGCAGTACTTC. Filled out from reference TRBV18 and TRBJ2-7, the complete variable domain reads NAGVMQNPRHLVRRRGQEARLRCSPMKGHSHVYWYRQLPEEGLKFMVYLQKENIIDESGMPKERFSAEFPKEGPSILRIQQVVRGDSAAYFCASSLLRGVEQYFGPGTRLTVT.

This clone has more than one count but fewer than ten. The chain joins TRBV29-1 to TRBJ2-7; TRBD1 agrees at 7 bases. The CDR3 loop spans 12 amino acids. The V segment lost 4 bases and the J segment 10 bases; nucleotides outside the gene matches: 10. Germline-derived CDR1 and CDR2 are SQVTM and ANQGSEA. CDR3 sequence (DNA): TGCAGCGTTGTACCGGGACAGTCGGACCAGTACTTC. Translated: CSVVPGQSDQYF.

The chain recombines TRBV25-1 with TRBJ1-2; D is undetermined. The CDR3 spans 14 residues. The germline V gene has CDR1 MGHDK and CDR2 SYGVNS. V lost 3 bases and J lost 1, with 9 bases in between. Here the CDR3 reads CASSDPHGNYGYTF. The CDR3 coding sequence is TGTGCCAGCAGTGACCCCCACGGTAACTATGGCTACACCTTC.

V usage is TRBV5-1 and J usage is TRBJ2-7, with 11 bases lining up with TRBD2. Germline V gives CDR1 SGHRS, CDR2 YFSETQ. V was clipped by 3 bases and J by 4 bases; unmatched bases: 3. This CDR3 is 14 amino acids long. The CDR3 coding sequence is TGCGCCAGCAGCTGGGGGACTAGCGGTTACGAGCAGTACTTC. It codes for CASSWGTSGYEQYF.

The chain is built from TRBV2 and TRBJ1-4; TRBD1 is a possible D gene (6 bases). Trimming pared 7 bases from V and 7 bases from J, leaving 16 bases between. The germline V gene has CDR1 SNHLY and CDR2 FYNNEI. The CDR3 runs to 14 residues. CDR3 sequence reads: CASIVQGVGEKLFF. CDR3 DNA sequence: TGTGCCAGCATTGTACAGGGAGTGGGTGAAAAACTGTTTTTT.

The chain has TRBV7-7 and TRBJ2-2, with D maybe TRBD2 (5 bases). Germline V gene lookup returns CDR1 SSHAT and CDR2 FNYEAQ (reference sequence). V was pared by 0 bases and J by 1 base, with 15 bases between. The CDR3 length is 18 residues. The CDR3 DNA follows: TGTGCCAGCAGCTTAGCCGTTCGAGGGATACTGAACACCGGGGAGCTGTTTTTT. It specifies CASSLAVRGILNTGELFF.

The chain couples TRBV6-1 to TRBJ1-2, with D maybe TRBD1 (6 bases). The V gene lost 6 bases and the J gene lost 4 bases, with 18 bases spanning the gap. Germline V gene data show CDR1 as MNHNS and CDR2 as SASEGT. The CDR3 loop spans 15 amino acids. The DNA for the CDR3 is TGTGCCAGCAGCCTACCCGGGACACCCCGCTATGGCTACACCTTC. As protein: CASSLPGTPRYGYTF.

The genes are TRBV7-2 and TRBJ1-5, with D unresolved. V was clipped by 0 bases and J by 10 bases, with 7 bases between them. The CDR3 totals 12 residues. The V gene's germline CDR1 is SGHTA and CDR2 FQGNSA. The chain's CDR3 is CASSLAGGPQHF. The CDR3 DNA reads TGTGCCAGCAGCTTAGCCGGAGGTCCCCAGCATTTT.

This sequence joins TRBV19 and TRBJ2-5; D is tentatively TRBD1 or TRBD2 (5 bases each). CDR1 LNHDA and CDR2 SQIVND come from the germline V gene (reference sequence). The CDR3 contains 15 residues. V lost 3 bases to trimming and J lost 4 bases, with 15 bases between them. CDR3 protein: CASSIQGAKTETQYF. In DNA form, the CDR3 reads TGTGCCAGTAGTATTCAGGGAGCCAAGACAGAGACCCAGTACTTC.

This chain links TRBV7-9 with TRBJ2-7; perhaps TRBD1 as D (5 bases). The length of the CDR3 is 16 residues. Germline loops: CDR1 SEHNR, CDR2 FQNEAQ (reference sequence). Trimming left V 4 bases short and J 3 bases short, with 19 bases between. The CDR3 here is CASSSPGFRQVYEQYF. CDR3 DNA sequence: TGTGCCAGCAGCTCCCCAGGGTTTCGGCAGGTCTACGAGCAGTACTTC.

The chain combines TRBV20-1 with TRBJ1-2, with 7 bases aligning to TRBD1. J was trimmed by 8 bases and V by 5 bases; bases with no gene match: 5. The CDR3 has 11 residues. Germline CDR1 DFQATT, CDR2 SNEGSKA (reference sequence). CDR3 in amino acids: CSASTGVGYTF. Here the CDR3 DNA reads TGCAGTGCTTCAACAGGGGTCGGCTACACCTTC.

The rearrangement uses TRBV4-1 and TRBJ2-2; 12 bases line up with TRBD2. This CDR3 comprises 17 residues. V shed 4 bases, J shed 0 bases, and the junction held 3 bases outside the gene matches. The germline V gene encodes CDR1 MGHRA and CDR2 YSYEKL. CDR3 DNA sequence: TGCGCCAGCAGCCCTCGGACTAGCGGGGCGAACACCGGGGAGCTGTTTTTT. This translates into CASSPRTSGANTGELFF.